The 21 T cell receptor beta chains presented below share a single source sample, sequenced in a study of T cell changes during pregnancy in multiple sclerosis. TCRdb's copy holds only in-frame clones and misses some; the assay was immunoSEQ multiplex PCR. The profile shows tens of thousands of clones, more than 75% of them singletons. Material: CD8+ T cells from peripheral blood mononuclear cells, obtained before pregnancy. These receptors came from a female donor with multiple sclerosis, enrolled in a pregnancy study.

The chain is built from TRBV5-6 and TRBJ2-7; the D is unclear. Germline-derived CDR1 and CDR2 are SGHDT and YYEEEE. V gave up 7 bases and J gave up 1 base, with 12 bases separating them. This CDR3 has 13 residues. Written as DNA, the CDR3 is TGTGCCAGCGCCAGGCAATTATCCTACGAGCAGTACTTC. Protein: CASARQLSYEQYF.

CDR3 protein: CASSRIGFEQYF. CDR3 coding DNA: TGTGCCAGCAGTCGAATCGGTTTCGAGCAGTACTTC. The chain has TRBV7-9 and TRBJ2-7; D gene uncertain. This CDR3 is 12 amino acids long. V was pared by 6 bases and J by 6 bases, with 12 bases between. CDR1 and CDR2 (germline): SEHNR, FQNEAQ (reference sequence).

This chain joins TRBV6-5 and TRBJ2-5; 11 positions match TRBD2. The CDR3 is made up of 15 amino acids. Per the germline V gene, CDR1 is MNHEY and CDR2 is SVGAGI. Losses at the gene ends were 6 bases for V and 1 base for J; bases not matched to a gene: 4. The CDR3 protein is CASSVSGGVQETQYF. The CDR3 DNA is TGTGCCAGCAGCGTTAGCGGGGGGGTCCAAGAGACCCAGTACTTC.

This sequence joins TRBV29-1 and TRBJ1-1, with no clear D. Germline CDR1 is SQVTM and CDR2 is ANQGSEA. With 0 bases removed from V and 3 bases from J, the gap between germline ends came to 8 bases. The CDR3 extends over 13 amino acids. The CDR3 spells CSVEDEGYTEAFF. The DNA for the CDR3 is TGCAGCGTTGAAGATGAGGGTTACACTGAAGCTTTCTTT.

This CDR3 reads CASSEDSPGQYF. For the CDR3, the DNA is TGTGCCAGCAGTGAGGACTCCCCTGGCCAGTACTTC. This chain connects TRBV2 to TRBJ2-5; tentatively, D is TRBD2 (5 bases). Trimming shortened V by 3 bases and J by 10 bases, and 12 bases separated the two germline ends. Germline V lookup: CDR1 SNHLY, CDR2 FYNNEI. The CDR3 consists of 12 residues.

This chain connects TRBV5-5 to TRBJ1-2; D unresolved. This CDR3 spans 17 amino acids. Germline values: CDR1 SGHKS, CDR2 YYEKEE (reference sequence). With 0 bases removed from V and 2 bases from J, the gap between germline ends came to 17 bases. The CDR3 DNA follows: TGTGCCAGCAGCTTGGCCGATCCGTTCTGGCAGAACTATGGCTACACCTTC. It is translated as CASSLADPFWQNYGYTF.

This chain joins TRBV14 and TRBJ1-1; perhaps TRBD1 as D (6 bases). In germline, CDR1 is SGHDN, CDR2 FVKESK. Trimming left V 4 bases short and J 8 bases short, with 14 bases between. The CDR3 has 13 amino acids. The CDR3 sequence: CASSPVGGPEAFF. The CDR3 DNA sequence: TGTGCCAGCAGCCCGGTCGGGGGGCCCGAAGCTTTCTTT.

The genes are TRBV4-1 and TRBJ2-7, with TRBD1 matching 8 bases. The V gene end was trimmed by 3 bases and the J gene end by 5 bases; junction bases not matched to a gene: 6. The CDR3 runs 14 residues. Germline CDR1 reads MGHRA; CDR2 reads YSYEKL. In nucleotides, the CDR3 is TGCGCCAGCAGCCACCCGGGACAGGCCAACGAGCAGTACTTC. It yields the protein CASSHPGQANEQYF.

The J gene is TRBJ1-6, the V gene TRBV4-3; D is undetermined. Germline CDR1 reads LGHNA; CDR2 reads YSLEER. The V and J ends lost 0 bases and 8 bases respectively, with 11 bases between them. The CDR3 is 15 amino acids. DNA of the CDR3: TGCGCCAGCAGCCAAGACGGCGACTTTTATTCACCCCTCCACTTT. Amino acid sequence: CASSQDGDFYSPLHF.

This clone was seen a single time. V is TRBV29-1 and J is TRBJ2-7; D might be TRBD1 (6 bases). The CDR3 covers 12 residues. V lost 4 bases, J lost 2 bases, and 9 bases lay in between. The V gene's germline CDR1 is SQVTM and CDR2 ANQGSEA. In DNA form, the CDR3 reads TGCAGCGTTGTAGGGGACACCTACGAGCAGTACTTC. Amino acids: CSVVGDTYEQYF.

The V gene is TRBV11-1, the J gene TRBJ2-1; D gene ambiguous. Germline V gene lookup returns CDR1 SGHAT and CDR2 FQDESV (reference sequence). The CDR3 covers 13 residues. The germline V and J ends were trimmed by 7 bases and 4 bases, with 11 bases remaining between them. The CDR3 protein is CASTPAGYNEQFF. The CDR3 coding sequence is TGTGCCAGCACCCCGGCCGGGTACAATGAGCAGTTCTTC. Full variable domain (missing parts from reference TRBV11-1 and TRBJ2-1): EAEVAQSPRYKITEKSQAVAFWCDPISGHATLYWYRQILGQGPELLVQFQDESVVDDSQLPKDRFSAERLKGVDSTLKIQPAELGDSAMYLCASTPAGYNEQFFGPGTRLTVL.

For this clone: One junction end does not reproduce the germline sequence, and a read error may be involved. This chain uses TRBV4-1 with TRBJ2-7; a weak D match, TRBD2 (7 bases). This CDR3 spans 14 amino acids. The V gene's germline CDR1 is MGHRA and CDR2 YSYEKL. DNA of the CDR3: TGCGCCAACAGCCCTGAGGGGGGGAGTTACGAGCAGTACTTC. Its translation: CANSPEGGSYEQYF.

The chain carries TRBV6-1 and TRBJ2-2, with TRBD1 matching 8 bases. This CDR3 region has 19 residues. Germline V gives CDR1 MNHNS, CDR2 SASEGT. The ends lost 1 base at V and 3 bases at J; junction bases unmatched: 13. For the CDR3, the DNA is TGTGCCAGCAGTGAAGAATCGGACAGGGCGGTTGAGTACACCGGGGAGCTGTTTTTT. Translating gives CASSEESDRAVEYTGELFF.

This clone occurred a few times. This chain links TRBV18 with TRBJ1-1, with D maybe TRBD1 (6 bases). Germline CDR1 reads KGHSH; CDR2 reads LQKENI. The CDR3 sequence is 12 residues long. V was shortened by 2 bases and J by 6 bases, with 7 bases between the two germline ends. DNA of the CDR3: TGTGCCAGCTCACCAGAGGGGGCTGAAGCTTTCTTT. Encoded protein: CASSPEGAEAFF. The full variable domain, rest sourced from reference TRBV18 and TRBJ1-1, is NAGVMQNPRHLVRRRGQEARLRCSPMKGHSHVYWYRQLPEEGLKFMVYLQKENIIDESGMPKERFSAEFPKEGPSILRIQQVVRGDSAAYFCASSPEGAEAFFGQGTRLTVV.

The chain carries TRBV5-4 and TRBJ1-1, with TRBD1 identical over 8 bases. V was clipped by 5 bases and J by 7 bases; unmatched bases: 10. The CDR3 has 14 residues. CDR1 and CDR2 (germline): SGHNT, YYREEE (reference sequence). CDR3 region: CASSSMTGAIEAFF. For the CDR3, the DNA is TGTGCCAGCAGTTCTATGACAGGGGCGATTGAAGCTTTCTTT.

This clone was counted a single time. V and J are TRBV27 and TRBJ1-4; D may be TRBD1 (6 bases). This CDR3 comprises 19 residues. Germline CDR1 and CDR2: MNHEY and SMNVEV (reference sequence). V dropped 5 bases and J dropped 3 bases, with 25 bases sitting between them. The CDR3 nucleotides read TGTGCCAGCAGTCCCCGGCCGGACAGCCAATGGGATCCTAATGAAAAACTGTTTTTT. It specifies CASSPRPDSQWDPNEKLFF.

This clone was seen just once. The CDR3 DNA is TGTGCCAGCACCCCGGGGGGCGCTTGGAACACTGAAGCTTTCTTT. It is translated as CASTPGGAWNTEAFF. The chain links TRBV27 to TRBJ1-1, with a weak D call TRBD1 (6 bases). This CDR3 spans 15 amino acids. Per germline, CDR1 MNHEY and CDR2 SMNVEV (reference sequence). Trimming removed 7 bases from V and 1 base from J, with 16 bases in between.

The V gene is TRBV5-6, the J gene TRBJ1-3; TRBD1 is a possible D gene (5 bases). The germline V and J ends were trimmed by 3 bases and 0 bases, with 13 bases remaining between them. Germline CDR1 and CDR2: SGHDT and YYEEEE. The CDR3 totals 16 residues. CDR3: CASSSDLGGSGNTIYF. CDR3 sequence (DNA): TGTGCCAGCAGCTCGGACCTGGGGGGCTCTGGAAACACCATATATTTT.

There are a few counts of this clone. This chain joins TRBV9 and TRBJ1-1; 7 nucleotides line up with TRBD1. The V segment lost 7 bases and the J segment 3 bases; nucleotides outside the gene matches: 15. CDR1 is SGDLS, CDR2 YYNGEE, per germline. The CDR3 spans 16 residues. DNA of the CDR3: TGTGCCAGCGGATCCGGGACAGCTTGGCCTGACACTGAAGCTTTCTTT. This sequence encodes CASGSGTAWPDTEAFF.

The rearrangement links TRBV9 to TRBJ2-7; maybe TRBD2 (5 bases). Germline lookup yields CDR1 SGDLS and CDR2 YYNGEE. V was pared by 2 bases and J by 2 bases, with 14 bases between. This CDR3 is built from 15 residues. CDR3 sequence: CASSVDPGSAYEQYF. In nucleotides, the CDR3 is TGTGCCAGCAGCGTGGATCCGGGATCCGCCTACGAGCAGTACTTC.

J is TRBJ1-1 and V is TRBV7-6; TRBD1 might be the D (5 bases). CDR1 SGHVS and CDR2 FNYEAQ come from the germline V gene. Trimming took 3 bases from V and 0 from J, leaving 8 bases between them. This CDR3 is built from 14 residues. CDR3 sequence: CASSLGRLNTEAFF. CDR3 DNA: TGTGCCAGCAGCTTGGGGCGGTTGAACACTGAAGCTTTCTTT.